Each of the 8 T cell receptor beta chains below was sequenced from the same sample in a study of CD8+ T cells in alopecia areata. Treatment here: oral pan-JAK inhibitor, 5-10 mg twice daily. cDNA reverse transcribed from extracted RNA served as the sequencing template. Method: immunoSEQ multiplex PCR; TCRdb's copy keeps in-frame clones and lacks some. The table lists some 180,000 clones, approximately 50% of them singletons, with 9.5% to 13% in the top ten. The sequenced sample was CD8+ T cells sorted from blood, obtained around week 54, from a patient treated with tofacitinib. The receptors were sampled from a human donor with alopecia areata.

The chain carries TRBV29-1 and TRBJ2-7; D may be TRBD1 (5 bases). The CDR3 loop spans 13 amino acids. Trimming pared 4 bases from V and 2 bases from J, leaving 12 bases between. Germline loops: CDR1 SQVTM, CDR2 ANQGSEA. The CDR3 sequence is CSVVSGATYEQYF. In DNA form, the CDR3 reads TGCAGCGTTGTAAGTGGGGCCACCTACGAGCAGTACTTC.

This clone occurred many times. The chain links TRBV29-1 to TRBJ2-7; D may be TRBD2 (5 bases). The germline CDR1 and CDR2 sequences are SQVTM and ANQGSEA. V lost 5 bases and J lost 1, with 12 bases in between. There are 13 residues in the CDR3. The CDR3 loop reads CSVWTSQSYEQYF. Here the CDR3 DNA reads TGCAGCGTTTGGACTTCCCAATCCTACGAGCAGTACTTC.

This clone was seen a handful of times. This sequence joins TRBV25-1 and TRBJ1-2, with 8 bases that match TRBD1. This CDR3 contains 15 residues. Germline CDR1 is MGHDK and CDR2 is SYGVNS. V lost 2 bases and J lost 4; bases outside the gene matches: 6. In DNA form, the CDR3 reads TGTGCCAGCAGTGAACAGACAGGGGATAGCTATGGCTACACCTTC. Residues: CASSEQTGDSYGYTF.

The genes are TRBV6-5 and TRBJ2-5; 7 positions match TRBD1. Germline values: CDR1 MNHEY, CDR2 SVGAGI. This CDR3 has 15 amino acids. The V gene end was trimmed by 6 bases and the J gene end by 7 bases; junction bases not matched to a gene: 14. CDR3 bases: TGTGCCAGCAGCTGGGAGACAGGGACCTCGGGGACCCAGTACTTC. This sequence encodes CASSWETGTSGTQYF.

This clone has a handful of counts. V is TRBV27 and J is TRBJ2-5, with D possibly TRBD2 on 5 matching bases. Germline CDR1 MNHEY, CDR2 SMNVEV (reference sequence). The length of the CDR3 is 17 residues. V was trimmed by 0 bases and J by 2 bases, leaving 16 bases between them. Written as DNA, the CDR3 is TGTGCCAGCAGTTTATCGGAGGCAAGCAAAGGGCAAGAGACCCAGTACTTC. This translates into CASSLSEASKGQETQYF.

This sequence joins TRBV6-5 and TRBJ2-7; the D gene is possibly TRBD1 (6 bases). The CDR3 sequence is 14 residues long. The V end lost 5 bases, the J end lost 3 bases, and 14 bases lay between the germline ends. The germline V gene encodes CDR1 MNHEY and CDR2 SVGAGI. Here the CDR3 reads CASSLNREFYEQYF. Written as DNA, the CDR3 is TGTGCCAGCAGTCTCAACAGGGAGTTCTACGAGCAGTACTTC.

The gene calls are TRBV7-2 and TRBJ1-4; possibly TRBD1 for D (5 bases). V lost 2 bases, J lost 2 bases, and 12 bases lay in between. From germline, CDR1 is SGHTA and CDR2 FQGNSA. The CDR3 sequence is 16 residues long. For the CDR3, the DNA is TGTGCCAGCAGCTTAAGCCTGGAGGGGACTAATGAAAAACTGTTTTTT. It codes for CASSLSLEGTNEKLFF.

This clone has only a few counts. V and J are TRBV29-1 and TRBJ2-1, with D perhaps matching TRBD1 or TRBD2 (6 bases each). CDR1 is SQVTM and CDR2 is ANQGSEA in the germline V gene. The CDR3 consists of 12 residues. Trimming shortened V by 7 bases and J by 7 bases, and 14 bases separated the two germline ends. CDR3 coding DNA: TGCAGCGCTCTGGGGGGCTTGAATGAGCAGTTCTTC. It encodes CSALGGLNEQFF.